This TCR beta chain derives from a study of CXCR3-negative and CXCR3-positive naive CD8 T cells. Findings and caveats of the study: Researchers report that CXCR3-positive naive cells carry more hydrophobic TRB CDR3s than CXCR3-negative naive cells.

Points on this clonotype: Its target is not known.

Libraries of TRB cDNA were made by 5' RACE and carried UMIs. TCRdb reprocessed the 5' RACE reads and reports one entry per CDR3 protein, with no DNA. This sample's table has about 120,000 distinct CDR3 sequences. This CDR3 has 13 amino acids. In germline, CDR1 is PRHDT, CDR2 FYEKMQ (reference sequence). The genes are TRBV13 and TRBJ2-1. The source is a human donor in good health. Some clones in this sample may be carry-over from other donors' samples. Sequenced: naive CXCR3+ CD8+ T cells from blood. Subset reported: CD45RO-CCR7+CD27+CD95- naive CD8+ T cells expressing CXCR3 (TNR3+). This CDR3 reads CASSSVGEHEQFF.